This T cell receptor beta chain was captured by sequencing in a study of blood T cell repertoires in COVID-19. Original analysis: Amplification of reference gene primers was used by the study to estimate nucleated cell counts. TCRdb keeps only in-frame clones here, not all; method: immunoSEQ multiplex PCR. For V, J and clone size, that table is used; D and trimming come from the DNA. The sample lists around 430,000 clones, around nine tenths seen once, with roughly 10% in the top ten. Per germline, CDR1 MDHEN and CDR2 SYDVKM. The CDR3 extends over 13 amino acids. V was clipped by 9 bases and J by 0 bases, with 9 bases between them. Enrolled through a virtual design, the participants were between roughly 18 and 100 years of age and came from around 25 US areas. Self-reported history from a screening survey and questionnaire set each donor's cohort. Recovered Cohort 3 donors showed two negative PCRs, clearance, or symptom resolution.

This receptor was taken from a woman aged 45 to 65 who had recovered from COVID-19. This chain joins TRBV28 and TRBJ1-5; D perhaps matches TRBD1 (6 bases). Sample: PBMCs or T cells enriched from blood (not recorded which). This CDR3 reads CASIQGSNQPQHF. The DNA for the CDR3 is TGTGCCAGTATACAGGGTAGCAATCAGCCCCAGCATTTT.